The clone carrying this TCR beta chain was seen just once. Its antigen remains unidentified. With molecular barcodes, quantitative 5'-RACE was used to make the TCR beta libraries. Using its own MiXCR run on the 5' RACE reads, TCRdb lists one record per CDR3 protein. Here the sample spans about 420,000 distinct CDR3 sequences, around 20% being singletons. The sample belongs to a study of CD8 T cells in ankylosing spondylitis. Study-level results: Fewer than ten highly homologous variants made up a TCR beta motif that seemed to typify ankylosing spondylitis blood.

CDR1 is SGHTA, CDR2 FQGTGA, per germline. Trimming removed 0 bases at V and 7 bases at J, with 7 bases between. The CDR3 spans 13 residues. The source material was blood, either unsorted or a sorted T cell fraction (not recorded which). The chain couples TRBV7-3 to TRBJ2-1; D is unclear. This clonotype was sampled from a male donor with ankylosing spondylitis. CDR3 protein: CASSLTQKNEQFF. The CDR3 DNA follows: TGTGCCAGCAGCTTAACTCAGAAGAATGAGCAGTTCTTC.